Sequencing of this T cell receptor beta chain was carried out in a study of memory CD4+ T cells and cytomegalovirus serostatus. This table comes from immunoSEQ multiplex PCR, and its TCRdb copy is limited to in-frame clones, with some not included. This sample has about 42,000 clones, with 65% to 85% found just once. The sort gate was single viable CD3+CD4+CD8-CD45RO+ cells for memory CD4+ T cells. The V gene's germline CDR1 is ENHRY and CDR2 SYGVKD. The CDR3 spans 16 residues. Specimen: memory CD4+ T cells from blood. The chain couples TRBV10-3 to TRBJ2-5, with D unclear. The J call could be wrong; TRBJ2-7 is a better fit for the DNA end. The clonotype comes from an adult in good health and CMV-seronegative. The CDR3 loop is CAISEGPGPSSYEQYF. The CDR3 DNA sequence: TGTGCCATCAGTGAGGGTCCGGGTCCTTCCTCCTACGAGCAGTACTTC.